Below are 13 T cell receptor beta chains sequenced from a single sample in a study of blood T cell repertoires in COVID-19. Sequenced by immunoSEQ multiplex PCR; TCRdb stores in-frame clones only, minus some. The data contain some 120,000 clones, roughly 74% of them singletons. Sequenced sample: peripheral blood. The origin of the receptors is a man older than 75 with COVID-19, enrolled during active disease.

The chain joins TRBV10-3 to TRBJ1-3, with D perhaps matching TRBD1 (5 bases). The length of the CDR3 is 14 residues. CDR1 and CDR2 (germline): ENHRY, SYGVKD. V was cut by 4 bases and J by 4 bases, with 11 bases left in between. CDR3 bases: TGTGCCATCAGTGCGGGGGGTGGAGGAAACACCATATATTTT. Its translation is CAISAGGGGNTIYF.

V is TRBV10-3 and J is TRBJ2-3; the match to TRBD2 covers 7 bases. With 5 bases clipped from V and 6 bases from J, the junction kept 11 bases outside the gene matches. The CDR3 has 15 residues. Germline V CDR1 and CDR2: ENHRY, SYGVKD. The CDR3 region is CAISTREVIEDTQYF. Written as DNA, the CDR3 is TGTGCCATCAGTACCCGGGAGGTGATTGAGGATACGCAGTATTTT.

The J gene is TRBJ2-1, the V gene TRBV13, with 8 positions matching TRBD1. This CDR3 region has 15 residues. Trimming removed 4 bases from V and 7 bases from J; junction bases left unmatched: 9. The germline gives CDR1 PRHDT, CDR2 FYEKMQ (reference sequence). CDR3 sequence reads: CASSSGQGGRNEQFF. Here the CDR3 DNA reads TGTGCCAGCAGCTCCGGACAGGGAGGTAGAAATGAGCAGTTCTTC.

V gene TRBV29-1 combines with J gene TRBJ2-3; unclear D gene. Between the trimmed V and J ends, which lost 4 bases and 4 bases, there was a span of 9 bases. Germline V gene data show CDR1 as SQVTM and CDR2 as ANQGSEA. The CDR3 totals 12 residues. The CDR3 protein is CSVVASADTQYF. In DNA form, the CDR3 reads TGCAGCGTTGTTGCTAGTGCAGATACGCAGTATTTT.

The genes are TRBV2 and TRBJ1-2, with D hard to call. The germline V gene has CDR1 SNHLY and CDR2 FYNNEI. The V end lost 6 bases, the J end lost 0 bases, and 14 bases lay between the germline ends. The CDR3 is 15 amino acids. CDR3 coding DNA: TGTGCCAGCAGGGAGGACGGAGTTTCTAACTATGGCTACACCTTC. Encoded protein: CASREDGVSNYGYTF. Filled out from reference TRBV2 and TRBJ1-2, the complete variable domain reads EPEVTQTPSHQVTQMGQEVILRCVPISNHLYFYWYRQILGQKVEFLVSFYNNEISEKSEIFDDQFSVERPDGSNFTLKIRSTKLEDSAMYFCASREDGVSNYGYTFGSGTRLTVV.

This chain uses TRBV6-5 with TRBJ2-2; 10 positions match TRBD1. Trimming removed 6 bases from V and 5 bases from J; junction bases left unmatched: 6. From germline, CDR1 is MNHEY and CDR2 SVGAGI. The CDR3 runs to 15 residues. CDR3 sequence (DNA): TGTGCCAGCAGAACACCGGGACAGGGGACCGGGGAGCTGTTTTTT. Translating it yields CASRTPGQGTGELFF.

The sample holds one count of this clone. The chain recombines TRBV5-4 with TRBJ2-3; TRBD2 matches at 7 bases. The V gene end was trimmed by 4 bases and the J gene end by 5 bases; junction bases not matched to a gene: 13. The CDR3 runs to 16 residues. Germline-derived CDR1 and CDR2 are SGHNT and YYREEE (reference sequence). DNA of the CDR3: TGTGCCAGCAGCCGAACCGGGGCTAGCGGAGGAGATACGCAGTATTTT. It is translated as CASSRTGASGGDTQYF.

As DNA, the CDR3 is TGTGCCAGCAGCACAGGGCAGGCCTTCTCTGGAAACACCATATATTTT. It is translated as CASSTGQAFSGNTIYF. The gene calls are TRBV2 and TRBJ1-3, with D possibly matching TRBD1 (6 bases). Trimming stripped 6 bases from V and 0 bases from J, with 15 bases between. This CDR3 comprises 16 residues. The germline gives CDR1 SNHLY, CDR2 FYNNEI.

This clone occurred many times. The chain employs TRBV7-9 and TRBJ1-1; a possible D gene is TRBD1 (6 bases). Germline loops: CDR1 SEHNR, CDR2 FQNEAQ (reference sequence). The CDR3 runs to 15 residues. Between the trimmed V and J ends, which lost 4 bases and 9 bases, there was a span of 21 bases. CDR3 amino acids: CASSSLMGTPAQAFF. CDR3 DNA sequence: TGTGCCAGCAGCTCCTTAATGGGGACACCGGCTCAAGCTTTCTTT.

The gene calls are TRBV4-2 and TRBJ2-7, with D hard to call. CDR1 is LGHNA, CDR2 YNFKEQ, per germline. The V gene lost 0 bases and the J gene lost 4 bases, with 10 bases spanning the gap. The CDR3 runs 14 residues. The CDR3 DNA reads TGTGCCAGCAGCCAAGAGCTAGTGGATTACGAGCAGTACTTC. As protein: CASSQELVDYEQYF.

This clone was detected only once. The chain links TRBV28 to TRBJ1-1; TRBD1 matches 7 bases. Trimming took 3 bases from V and 1 from J; bases not matched to a gene: 11. Looked up from germline, CDR1 is MDHEN and CDR2 is SYDVKM. The CDR3 consists of 17 residues. In nucleotides, the CDR3 is TGTGCCAGCAGTTTTTTTGTCCGGGACAGTGGGAACACTGAAGCTTTCTTT. Amino acid sequence: CASSFFVRDSGNTEAFF.

This clone has only one observation. The V gene is TRBV7-9, the J gene TRBJ1-4; D is ambiguous. CDR1 and CDR2 (germline): SEHNR, FQNEAQ (reference sequence). Trimming took off 1 base at V and 3 bases at J, with 18 bases between the two ends. This CDR3 spans 18 amino acids. For the CDR3, the DNA is TGTGCCAGCAGCTTAGTATCTACCCCTAGGGAGGCTAATGAAAAACTGTTTTTT. This sequence encodes CASSLVSTPREANEKLFF.

The rearrangement links TRBV7-2 to TRBJ2-2; 8 positions match TRBD2. Looked up from germline, CDR1 is SGHTA and CDR2 is FQGNSA. V shed 5 bases and J 4 bases; nucleotides not matched to a gene: 9. The CDR3 consists of 16 residues. CDR3 in DNA: TGTGCCAGCAGCCTTCGACAGCGGGAGAGCACCGGGGAGCTGTTTTTT. Amino acids: CASSLRQRESTGELFF.